The sequence of this T cell receptor (beta chain) was determined in a study of technical replicates of blood from a handful of donors. Generated by immunoSEQ multiplex PCR, the TCRdb table keeps only in-frame clones and is missing some. The profile covers nearly 80,000 clones, with 85% to 95% appearing a single time and approximately 0.4% taken by the ten largest. This CDR3 is 16 amino acids long. CDR1 is LNHDA, CDR2 SQIVND, per germline (reference sequence). The germline V and J ends were trimmed by 1 base and 4 bases, with 13 bases remaining between them. This clone was seen a single time. This clonotype was obtained from a human donor in good health. The sample consisted of T cells isolated from PBMCs. This chain joins TRBV19 and TRBJ2-2; D is possibly TRBD1 (6 bases). The CDR3: CASSIVGGVVTGELFF. CDR3 coding DNA: TGTGCCAGTAGTATAGTAGGGGGAGTTGTCACCGGGGAGCTGTTTTTT. Full variable domain (remainder filled in from reference TRBV19 and TRBJ2-2): DGGITQSPKYLFRKEGQNVTLSCEQNLNHDAMYWYRQDPGQGLRLIYYSQIVNDFQKGDIAEGYSVSREKKESFPLTVTSAQKNPTAFYLCASSIVGGVVTGELFFGEGSRLTVL.